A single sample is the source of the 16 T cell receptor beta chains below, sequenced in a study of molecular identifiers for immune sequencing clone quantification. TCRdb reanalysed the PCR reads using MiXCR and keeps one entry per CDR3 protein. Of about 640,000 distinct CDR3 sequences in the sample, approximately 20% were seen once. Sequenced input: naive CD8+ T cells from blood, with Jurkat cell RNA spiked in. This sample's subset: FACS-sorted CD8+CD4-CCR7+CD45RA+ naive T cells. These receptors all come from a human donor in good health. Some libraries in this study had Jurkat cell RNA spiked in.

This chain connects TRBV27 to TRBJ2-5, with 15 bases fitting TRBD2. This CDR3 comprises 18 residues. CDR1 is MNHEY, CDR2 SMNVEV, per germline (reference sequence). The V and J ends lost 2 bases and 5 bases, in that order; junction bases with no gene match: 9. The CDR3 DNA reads TGTGCCAGCAGTTTACTAGGACTAGCGGGAGGGTCTGAGGAGACCCAGTACTTC. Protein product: CASSLLGLAGGSEETQYF.

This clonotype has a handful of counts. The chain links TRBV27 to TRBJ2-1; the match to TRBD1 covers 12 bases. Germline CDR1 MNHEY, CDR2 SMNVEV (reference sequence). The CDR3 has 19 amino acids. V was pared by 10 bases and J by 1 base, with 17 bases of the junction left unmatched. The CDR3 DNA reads TGTGCCACGAAACTAGGCGGGACAGGGGGCGGGGGATCCTACAATGAGCAGTTCTTC. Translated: CATKLGGTGGGGSYNEQFF.

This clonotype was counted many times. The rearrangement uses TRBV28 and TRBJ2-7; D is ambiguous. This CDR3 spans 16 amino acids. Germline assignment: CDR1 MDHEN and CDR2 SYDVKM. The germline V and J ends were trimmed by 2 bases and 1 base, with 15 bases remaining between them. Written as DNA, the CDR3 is TGTGCCAGCAGTTTAATGGGATCAGCCAAATCCTACGAGCAGTACTTC. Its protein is CASSLMGSAKSYEQYF.

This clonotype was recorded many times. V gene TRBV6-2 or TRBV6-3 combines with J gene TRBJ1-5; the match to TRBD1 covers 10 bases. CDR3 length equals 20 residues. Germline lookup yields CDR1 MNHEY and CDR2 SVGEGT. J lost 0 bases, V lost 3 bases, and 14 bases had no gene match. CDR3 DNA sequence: TGTGCCAGCAGTTATCGTGGTTGGGGACAGGGGCGTAATAGCAATCAGCCCCAGCATTTT. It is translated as CASSYRGWGQGRNSNQPQHF.

The CDR3 nucleotides read TGTGCCAGCAGCTTAGGTTCCGGGCCTAACTATGGCTACACCTTC. Protein sequence: CASSLGSGPNYGYTF. V gene TRBV7-9 combines with J gene TRBJ1-2; no definite D call. The CDR3 is made up of 15 amino acids. Germline V gives CDR1 SEHNR, CDR2 FQNEAQ (reference sequence). V was trimmed by 1 base and J by 0 bases, leaving 9 bases between them.

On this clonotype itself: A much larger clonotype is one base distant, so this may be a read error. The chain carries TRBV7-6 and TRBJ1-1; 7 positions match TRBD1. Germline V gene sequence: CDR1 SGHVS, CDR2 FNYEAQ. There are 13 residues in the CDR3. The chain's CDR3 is CACSSGTATEAFF. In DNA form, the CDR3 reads TGTGCCTGCAGCTCGGGGACAGCGACTGAAGCTTTCTTT. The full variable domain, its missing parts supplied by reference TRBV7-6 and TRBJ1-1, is GAGVSQSPRYKVTKRGQDVALRCDPISGHVSLYWYRQALGQGPEFLTYFNYEAQQDKSGLPNDRFSAERPEGSISTLTIQRTEQRDSAMYRCACSSGTATEAFFGQGTRLTVV.

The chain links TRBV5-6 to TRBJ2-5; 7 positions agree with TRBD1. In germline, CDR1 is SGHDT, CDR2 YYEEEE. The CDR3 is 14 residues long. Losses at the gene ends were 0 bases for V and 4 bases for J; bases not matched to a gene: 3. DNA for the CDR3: TGTGCCAGCAGCTTGGAGACAGGGAGAGAGACCCAGTACTTC. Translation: CASSLETGRETQYF.

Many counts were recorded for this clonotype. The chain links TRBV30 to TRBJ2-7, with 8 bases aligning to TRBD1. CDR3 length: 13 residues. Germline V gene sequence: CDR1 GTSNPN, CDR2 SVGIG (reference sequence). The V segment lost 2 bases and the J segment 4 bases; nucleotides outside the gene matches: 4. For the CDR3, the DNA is TGTGCCTGGAGTACGACAGGGGCGTACGAGCAGTACTTC. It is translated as CAWSTTGAYEQYF.

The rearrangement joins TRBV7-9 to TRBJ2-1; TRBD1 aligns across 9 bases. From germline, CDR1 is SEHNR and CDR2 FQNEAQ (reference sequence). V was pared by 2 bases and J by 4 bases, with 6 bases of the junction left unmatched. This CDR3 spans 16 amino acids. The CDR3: CASSLQGQGPYNEQFF. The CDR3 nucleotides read TGTGCCAGCAGCTTACAAGGACAGGGGCCTTACAATGAGCAGTTCTTC.

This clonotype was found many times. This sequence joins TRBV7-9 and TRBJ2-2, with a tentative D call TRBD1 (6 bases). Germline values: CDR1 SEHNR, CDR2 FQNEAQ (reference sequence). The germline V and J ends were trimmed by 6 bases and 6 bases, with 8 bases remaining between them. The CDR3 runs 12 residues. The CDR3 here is CASRGASGELFF. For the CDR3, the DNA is TGTGCCAGCAGGGGGGCATCCGGGGAGCTGTTTTTT. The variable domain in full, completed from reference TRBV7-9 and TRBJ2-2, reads DTGVSQNPRHKITKRGQNVTFRCDPISEHNRLYWYRQTLGQGPEFLTYFQNEAQLEKSRLLSDRFSAERPKGSFSTLEIQRTEQGDSAMYLCASRGASGELFFGEGSRLTVL.

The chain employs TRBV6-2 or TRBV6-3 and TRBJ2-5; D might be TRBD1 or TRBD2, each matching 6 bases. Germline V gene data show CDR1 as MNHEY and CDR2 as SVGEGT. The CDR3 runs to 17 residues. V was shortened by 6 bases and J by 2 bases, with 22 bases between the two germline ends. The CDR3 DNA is TGTGCCAGCAGGATATGGGGGGCGAAGGAGATACAAGAGACCCAGTACTTC. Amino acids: CASRIWGAKEIQETQYF.

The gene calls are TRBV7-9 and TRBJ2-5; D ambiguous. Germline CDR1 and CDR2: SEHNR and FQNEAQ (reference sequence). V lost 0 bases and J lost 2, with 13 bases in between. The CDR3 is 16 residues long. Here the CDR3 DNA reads TGTGCCAGCAGCTTAGCTGGGTACGAGAAGCAAGAGACCCAGTACTTC. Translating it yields CASSLAGYEKQETQYF.

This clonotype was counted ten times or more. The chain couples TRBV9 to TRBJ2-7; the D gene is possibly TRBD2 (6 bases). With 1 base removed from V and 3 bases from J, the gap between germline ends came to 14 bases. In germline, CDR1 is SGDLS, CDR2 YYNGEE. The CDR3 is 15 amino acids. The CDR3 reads CASSVKSSAVYEQYF. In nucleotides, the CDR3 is TGTGCCAGCAGCGTAAAATCTAGCGCGGTCTACGAGCAGTACTTC.

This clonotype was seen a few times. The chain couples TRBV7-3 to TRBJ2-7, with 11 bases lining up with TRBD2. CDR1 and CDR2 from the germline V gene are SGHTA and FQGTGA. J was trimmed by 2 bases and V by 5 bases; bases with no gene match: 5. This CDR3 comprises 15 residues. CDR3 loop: CASSISGGGTYEQYF. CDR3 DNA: TGTGCCAGCAGCATTAGCGGGGGGGGGACCTACGAGCAGTACTTC.

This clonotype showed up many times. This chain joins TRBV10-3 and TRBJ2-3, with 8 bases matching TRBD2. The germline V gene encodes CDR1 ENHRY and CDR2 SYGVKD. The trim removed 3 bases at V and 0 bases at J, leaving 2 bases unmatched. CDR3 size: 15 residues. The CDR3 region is CAISESGGSTDTQYF. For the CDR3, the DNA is TGTGCCATCAGTGAAAGCGGGGGTAGCACAGATACGCAGTATTTT.

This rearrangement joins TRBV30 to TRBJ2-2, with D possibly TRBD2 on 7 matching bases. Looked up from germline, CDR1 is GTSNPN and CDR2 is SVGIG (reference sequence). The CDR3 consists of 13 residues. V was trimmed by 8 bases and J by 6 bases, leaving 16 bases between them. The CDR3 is CAGEGGLAGELFF. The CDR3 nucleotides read TGTGCCGGGGAGGGGGGGTTGGCCGGGGAGCTGTTTTTT. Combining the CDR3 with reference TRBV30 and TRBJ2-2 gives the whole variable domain SQTIHQWPATLVQPVGSPLSLECTVEGTSNPNLYWYRQAAGRGLQLLFYSVGIGQISSEVPQNLSASRPQDRQFILSSKKLLLSDSGFYLCAGEGGLAGELFFGEGSRLTVL.